One T cell receptor (beta chain) is described in this entry. This specimen belongs to a study of blood T cell repertoires in COVID-19. At the level of the study: Specimens from acute and convalescent COVID-19 originated in the United States, Italy and Spain.

CDR3 length: 14 amino acids. CDR1 and CDR2 from the germline V gene are MNHEY and SMNVEV (reference sequence). V dropped 2 bases and J dropped 4 bases, with 8 bases sitting between them. Study processing details: Estimation of nucleated cell counts was performed using reference gene primer amplification. TCRdb's table, derived via immunoSEQ multiplex PCR, lists solely in-frame clones and lacks some. The D gene and trimming were derived from the DNA, and the V and J assignments and clone size from that table. The table lists about 370,000 clones, around 91% of them singletons. This clonotype was sampled from a man younger than 35 with active or convalescent COVID-19. The specimen was peripheral blood. The V and J genes are TRBV27 and TRBJ2-2; D is possibly TRBD1 (6 bases). The CDR3 bases are TGTGCCAGCAGTTTACCAGGGGCCACCGGGGAGCTGTTTTTT. The encoded protein is CASSLPGATGELFF.